A selection of T cell receptor beta chains follows, all from one sample in a study of shared T cell receptors in the human thymus. Assay used: immunoSEQ multiplex PCR; TCRdb lists only in-frame clones, some missing. The data show about 660,000 clones, with around 89% seen just once and 0.01% held by the top ten. These data were also filed under a second study, of human thymus T cells.

Sequencing was performed on thymocytes. These receptors were taken from a boy younger than two with a congenital heart defect. The CDR3 runs from the conserved cysteine through the conserved F or W. D genes are given only for firm matches. Only some rows state a clone size, as once, few, many or a class for expanded clones.

d_call,v_call,clone_size,j_call,cdr3_nt,cdr3_aa
.,TRBV14,.,TRBJ2-5,TGTGCCAGCAGCCCTCCCTCCCAACTTCGTACCGGAGAGACCCAGTACTTC,CASSPPSQLRTGETQYF
.,TRBV4-1,.,TRBJ2-7,TGCGCCAGCAGCCATCTGCCGGGACTCTACCACGAGCAGTACTTC,CASSHLPGLYHEQYF
TRBD2,TRBV4-3,.,TRBJ2-3,TGCGCCAGCAGCCATTCGGGACTAGCGGGAGTTAAAGATACGCAGTATTTT,CASSHSGLAGVKDTQYF
.,TRBV2,.,TRBJ2-7,TGTGCCAGCAGTGAAGTTAGCGGATCCTACGAGCAGTACTTC,CASSEVSGSYEQYF
.,TRBV11-2,.,TRBJ2-3,TGTGCCAGCAGCTTAAGTGACGTCCCGGAGAGGACAGATACGCAGTATTTT,CASSLSDVPERTDTQYF
TRBD1,TRBV14,once,TRBJ1-3,TGTGCCAGCAGCCAACGGACAGGGCACTCTGGAAACACCATATATTTT,CASSQRTGHSGNTIYF
TRBD1,TRBV27,.,TRBJ1-2,TGTGCCAGCAGTAACAGGGGTGGGAACGGCTACACCTTC,CASSNRGGNGYTF
.,TRBV29-1,.,TRBJ2-7,TGCAGCGTTGTTGAGGGGGATGTACATCTTTCCTACGAGCAGTACTTC,CSVVEGDVHLSYEQYF
TRBD1,TRBV10-3,once,TRBJ2-3,TGTGCCATCAGCGTCCCCGGACAGGGGGCGAAGACAGATACGCAGTATTTT,CAISVPGQGAKTDTQYF
.,TRBV28,.,TRBJ2-5,TGTGCCAGCAGTTTCGCCGGCCGGAGCCAAGAGACCCAGTACTTC,CASSFAGRSQETQYF
.,TRBV30,.,TRBJ2-1,TGTGCCTGCGAAGCGGGACACTCCTACAATGAGCAGTTCTTC,CACEAGHSYNEQFF
.,TRBV30,.,TRBJ1-1,TGTGCCTGGAGTGCCCCTGGGGGGGCTTTCTTT,CAWSAPGGAFF
TRBD1,TRBV10-2,.,TRBJ1-5,TGCGCCAGCAGTGCGTCCACCCCATCCGACAGGGTAGATCAGCCCCAGCATTTT,CASSASTPSDRVDQPQHF
.,TRBV15,.,TRBJ1-4,TGTGCCACCAGCAGCCCCACGGGGGACACTAATGAAAAACTGTTTTTT,CATSSPTGDTNEKLFF
.,TRBV18,.,TRBJ1-5,TGTGCCAGCTCACCCCAAGCTAGCAATCAGCCCCAGCATTTT,CASSPQASNQPQHF
.,TRBV30,.,TRBJ2-1,TGTGCCTGGAGTGACTCGCTTTACAATGAGCAGTTCTTC,CAWSDSLYNEQFF
.,TRBV4-1,.,TRBJ2-1,TGCGCCAGCAGCCAAGATCAAGATCCGGGCGGGATCTACAATGAGCAGTTCTTC,CASSQDQDPGGIYNEQFF
TRBD2,TRBV7-8,.,TRBJ2-5,TGTGCCAGCAGCTTAGGGGGGAGGGTTGAGACCCAGTACTTC,CASSLGGRVETQYF
TRBD2,TRBV7-3,.,TRBJ2-1,TGTGCCAGCAGCTTAGGGCGGGAGGACTACAATGAGCAGTTCTTC,CASSLGREDYNEQFF
.,TRBV20-1,.,TRBJ2-5,TGCAGTGCTAGCCCGGGATCCCAGTACTTC,CSASPGSQYF
TRBD1,TRBV27,.,TRBJ2-7,TGTGCCAGCAGTCGGGTTGGACAGGGCACGTCCTACGAGCAGTACTTC,CASSRVGQGTSYEQYF
.,TRBV14,.,TRBJ1-4,TGTGCCAGCAGCCCACGGACGGGGGAAGCTAATGAAAAACTGTTTTTT,CASSPRTGEANEKLFF
TRBD1,TRBV7-9,.,TRBJ2-7,TGTGCCAGCAGCGAAGCGACAGGGGGCCCGAGCTCCTACGAGCAGTACTTC,CASSEATGGPSSYEQYF
.,TRBV28,once,TRBJ2-7,TGTGCCAGCAGTTTGGGTGGGAGAGCGTACGAGCAGTACTTC,CASSLGGRAYEQYF
.,TRBV6-1,.,TRBJ1-3,TGTGCCAGCAGGGGCAGGGAGGGGGGAAACACCATATATTTT,CASRGREGGNTIYF
TRBD1,TRBV12-5,.,TRBJ2-1,TGTGCTAGTGGTTTGGGGCTTCGACAGGGAATATACAATGAGCAGTTCTTC,CASGLGLRQGIYNEQFF
.,TRBV5-1,.,TRBJ1-2,TGCGCCAGCAGCTTGGATCCAAACTATGGCTACACCTTC,CASSLDPNYGYTF
.,TRBV15,few,TRBJ1-5,TGTGCCACCAGCACTAGGTGGAGCAATCAGCCCCAGCATTTT,CATSTRWSNQPQHF
.,TRBV11-2,.,TRBJ1-1,TGTGCCAGCAGCAGACTTAGATGGACTGAAGCTTTCTTT,CASSRLRWTEAFF
.,TRBV6-5,.,TRBJ2-7,TGTGCCAGCAGTTCGAAGACAATGTACTCCTACGAGCAGTACTTC,CASSSKTMYSYEQYF
TRBD1,TRBV9,.,TRBJ2-3,TGTGCCAGCAGCTCCCGGGACAGGGAAACAGATACGCAGTATTTT,CASSSRDRETDTQYF
.,TRBV5-1,.,TRBJ2-1,TGCGCCAGCAGCTTGGCCACTCGTCCCCCCACTCCCAATGAGCAGTTCTTC,CASSLATRPPTPNEQFF
TRBD2,TRBV27,.,TRBJ2-3,TGTGCCAGCAGTTTACTCCCCGGGACTAGCGGGAGCTCAGATACGCAGTATTTT,CASSLLPGTSGSSDTQYF
TRBD2,TRBV5-1,.,TRBJ2-2,TGCGCCAGCAGCGGCCCCGGGACTAGCGGGAGAGTGGGCACCGGGGAGCTGTTTTTT,CASSGPGTSGRVGTGELFF
.,TRBV5-8,few,TRBJ2-7,TGTGCCAGCAGCTTTGGGCGGACCGGGGGCTCCTACGAGCAGTACTTC,CASSFGRTGGSYEQYF
TRBD2,TRBV4-2,once,TRBJ2-7,TGTGCCAGCAGCCAAGATAAAAGCGGGAGGTCCTACGAGCAGTACTTC,CASSQDKSGRSYEQYF
TRBD1,TRBV7-9,once,TRBJ2-3,TGTGCCAGCAGCCCTACAAAAAATGACAGGGGGTATACAGATACGCAGTATTTT,CASSPTKNDRGYTDTQYF
.,TRBV9,.,TRBJ2-1,TGTGCCAGCAGCCTGGGAGGGGGTGGTGAGCAGTTCTTC,CASSLGGGGEQFF
.,TRBV10-3,.,TRBJ1-4,TGTGCCATCAGCGCCCGAACAGGGAAGCGCGAAAAACTGTTTTTT,CAISARTGKREKLFF
TRBD2,TRBV5-1,.,TRBJ2-7,TGCGCCAGCAGTTCCGGGACTAGCGACTCCTACGAGCAGTACTTC,CASSSGTSDSYEQYF
TRBD2,TRBV11-2,.,TRBJ2-7,TGTGCCAGCAGCTTGCGGCTAGCGGGAGCCGAGCAGTACTTC,CASSLRLAGAEQYF
.,TRBV19,.,TRBJ1-2,TGTGCCAGTAAATCTGGGGGCGCGGTCTGTGGCTACACCTTC,CASKSGGAVCGYTF
TRBD2,TRBV4-3,.,TRBJ2-7,TGCGCCAGCAGTCCGAGGACTAGCGGGAGGGAATACGAGCAGTACTTC,CASSPRTSGREYEQYF
TRBD1,TRBV19,.,TRBJ1-5,TGTGCCAGTAGGGGGACAGGGGGAGTATCTGATCAGCCCCAGCATTTT,CASRGTGGVSDQPQHF
TRBD2,TRBV27,.,TRBJ2-7,TGTGCCAGCAGTTTAGGAATCCTAGCGGGAACCTACGAGCAGTACTTC,CASSLGILAGTYEQYF
TRBD1,TRBV27,.,TRBJ1-1,TGTGCCAGCAGTTTATGGGGACAGGCGAACACTGAAGCTTTCTTT,CASSLWGQANTEAFF
TRBD2,TRBV2,.,TRBJ2-1,TGTGCCAGCAGTGTCACTAGCGCTAGCTCCTACAATGAGCAGTTCTTC,CASSVTSASSYNEQFF
TRBD2,TRBV11-1,.,TRBJ2-1,TGTGCCAGCAGCTTAGGCGGGAGTGATGACAATGAGCAGTTCTTC,CASSLGGSDDNEQFF
.,TRBV10-1,.,TRBJ2-7,TGCGCCAGCAGCCAGGGGTCCCACGAGCAGTACTTC,CASSQGSHEQYF
.,TRBV15,.,TRBJ2-5,TGTGCCACCAGGACACGAGCGGGCCCTGGAGAGACCCAGTACTTC,CATRTRAGPGETQYF
TRBD1,TRBV15,.,TRBJ1-4,TGTGCCACCAGCAGAGGGGGACAGGGGATGGAATCGGGCGAAAAACTGTTTTTT,CATSRGGQGMESGEKLFF
.,TRBV4-1,once,TRBJ1-1,TGCGCCAGCAGCCAAGATTTAGAGAACACTGAAGCTTTCTTT,CASSQDLENTEAFF